The entry below describes one TCR beta chain. This clonotype showed up many times. Its antigen is currently not known. The input lacks base qualities; no much larger clone sits a single base away. TCR beta CDR3 regions were amplified from RNA transcripts. The first round of RT-PCR for the TCR CDR3 was performed with the HTBI primer set and the Qiagen OneStep RT-PCR kit. Libraries were constructed in a second round of multiplex PCR, after which size selection and purification were carried out. The libraries were sequenced on an Illumina HiSeq2000 using paired-end 100 bp reads. Per the authors' processing: SOAPnuke was used to process the raw data, removing reads that contained adapters or uncalled bases, had a mean Phred below 15, or lacked an exact match to the constant primer or identifier. COPE v1.2.5 was used to merge the high-quality paired reads, and each unique nucleotide sequence was defined as a clonotype. MiTCR v1.1 was used to align the clonotypes against IMGT TRBV, TRBD and TRBJ reference segments. The analysis included only V-J combinations with a frequency above 0.0001, which together covered approximately 99% of the repertoires. The TCS score was defined as F50 (clonal expansion) divided by E x V (chaos), with BLOSUM62-based TCRdist calculated between CDR3 peptides within each V-J. Welch's t-statistics and random forest reduced 450 to 600 V-J features to 10 to 15, which were used in a naive Bayes classifier (R e1071). Through fastp at Q25 and MiXCR, TCRdb rebuilt clones from the public reads, retaining in-frame beta chains. Identical CDR3 protein sequences are pooled into one entry, listed with their most common genes and DNA. The authors' filters were not applied to this entry. The sample table shows under 400,000 distinct CDR3 sequences, and 20% to 25% are seen once. The top ten hold over 40% of the sample.

A patient counted as having stable Graves' hyperthyroidism if no progression to ophthalmopathy occurred over 18 months of follow-up. Hyperthyroidism patients were aged 18 to 65 years and newly diagnosed, with disease duration of less than 2 months. Patients with uncontrolled infections, other autoimmune diseases, pregnancy or lactation were excluded. Clinical symptoms, serum thyroxine and TRAb, thyroid ultrasound, and orbital computed tomography formed the basis for the diagnoses. PBMCs were separated from around 9.1 ml of fresh peripheral blood using Ficoll-Paque density gradient centrifugation. Total RNA was extracted with Trizol reagent, and quality was checked on an Agilent 2100 Bioanalyzer. Including cysteine and phenylalanine, the CDR3 has 12 amino acids. Kept here is only the CDR3 DNA, which spans 36 bases and is read in frame from base 1. The germline V gene supplies CDR1 MDHEN and CDR2 SYDVKM. V is cut by 11 bases and J by 4 bases, and the space between the germline ends is 14 bases.

This entry belongs to a study of T cells in Graves' hyperthyroidism and ophthalmopathy (dated by TCRdb to the late 2010s). Broadly, across the study: Peripheral blood was collected at initial diagnosis, before any treatment. To identify TCR V-J signatures that set the groups apart, the researchers used a discovery cohort of about a hundred patients, made up of around 42 with Graves' ophthalmopathy and some 58 with stable Graves' hyperthyroidism. Whether ophthalmopathy could be predicted prospectively was tested in an independent validation cohort made up of roughly 19 hyperthyroidism patients plus 17 patients who later progressed to ophthalmopathy. The 75 to 100 discovery patients were divided at random into training and test sets in a 7:3 ratio. The study also compared thyroid tissue and blood T-cell repertoires from about six Graves' hyperthyroidism patients. After sampling, hyperthyroidism patients received methimazole starting at 30 mg daily, and ophthalmopathy patients received high-dose intravenous methylprednisolone. The paper reports TCR Vbeta CDR3 sequencing of roughly 140 peripheral blood samples: approximately 43 ophthalmopathy, about 75 hyperthyroidism and 17 progressor patients. What the work shows at the level of the full study, not this receptor alone: Blood samples also contained most of the expanded thyroid clonotypes (frequency above 0.001), which suggests that blood repertoires may reflect thyroid immune responses. A 13 V-J signature model separated ophthalmopathy from stable hyperthyroidism, with 87.88% sensitivity and roughly 81% specificity in cross-validation and 80%/75% in testing. In validation, the model predicted progression to ophthalmopathy a median of about 5.9 months before onset, with roughly 68% sensitivity and about 72% specificity. No statistical method was used to set the sample size in advance, and investigators knew the group allocation.

This TCR came from a woman aged 50 to 60 with Graves' hyperthyroidism. The V and J genes are TRBV28 and TRBJ1-2; the D gene lacks a confident call. Sequences were obtained from blood. The DNA is as follows: TGTGCCGTGGATCCGGTAGGCTATGGCTACACCTTC. This yields the protein CAVDPVGYGYTF.